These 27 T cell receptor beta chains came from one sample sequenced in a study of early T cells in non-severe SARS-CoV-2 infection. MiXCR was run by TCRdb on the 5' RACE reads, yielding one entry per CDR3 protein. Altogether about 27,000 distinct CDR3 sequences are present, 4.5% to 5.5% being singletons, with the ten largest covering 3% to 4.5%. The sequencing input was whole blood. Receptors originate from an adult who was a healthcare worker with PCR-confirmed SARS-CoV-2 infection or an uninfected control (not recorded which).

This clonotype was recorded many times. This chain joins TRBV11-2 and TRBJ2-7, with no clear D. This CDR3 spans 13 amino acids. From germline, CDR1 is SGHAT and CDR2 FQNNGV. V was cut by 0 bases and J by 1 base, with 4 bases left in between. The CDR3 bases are TGTGCCAGCAGCTTAGATCCTTCCTACGAGCAGTACTTC. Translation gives CASSLDPSYEQYF.

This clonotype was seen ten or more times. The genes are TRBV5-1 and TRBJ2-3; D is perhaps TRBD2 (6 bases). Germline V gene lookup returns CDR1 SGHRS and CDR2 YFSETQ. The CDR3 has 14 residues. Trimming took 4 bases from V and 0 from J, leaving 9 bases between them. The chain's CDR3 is CASSDGLSTDTQYF. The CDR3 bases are TGCGCCAGCAGCGACGGACTAAGCACAGATACGCAGTATTTT.

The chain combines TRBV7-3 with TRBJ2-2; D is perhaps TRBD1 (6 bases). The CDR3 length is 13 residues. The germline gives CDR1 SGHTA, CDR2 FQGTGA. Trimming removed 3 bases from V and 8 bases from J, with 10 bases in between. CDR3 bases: TGTGCCAGCAGCTTGACAGGATCAGGGGAGCTGTTTTTT. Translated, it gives CASSLTGSGELFF.

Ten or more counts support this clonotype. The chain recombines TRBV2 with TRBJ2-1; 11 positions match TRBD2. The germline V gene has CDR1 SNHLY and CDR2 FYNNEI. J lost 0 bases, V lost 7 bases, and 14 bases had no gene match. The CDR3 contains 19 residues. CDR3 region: CASKRLAGRHSSSYNEQFF. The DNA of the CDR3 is TGTGCCAGCAAGCGACTAGCGGGGCGGCATTCGAGCTCCTACAATGAGCAGTTCTTC.

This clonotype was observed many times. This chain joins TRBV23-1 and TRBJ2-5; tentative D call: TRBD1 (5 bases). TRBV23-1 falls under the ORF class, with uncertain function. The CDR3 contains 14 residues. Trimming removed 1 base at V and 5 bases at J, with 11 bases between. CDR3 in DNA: TGCGCCAGCAGTCAATGGCGGAAGGGGGAGACCCAGTACTTC. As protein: CASSQWRKGETQYF.

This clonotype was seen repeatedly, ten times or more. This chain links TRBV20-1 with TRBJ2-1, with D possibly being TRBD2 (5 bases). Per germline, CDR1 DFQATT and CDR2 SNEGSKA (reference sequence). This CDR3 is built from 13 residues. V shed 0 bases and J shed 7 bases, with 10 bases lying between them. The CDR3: CSARDGVVNEQFF. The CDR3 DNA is TGCAGTGCTAGAGACGGGGTAGTTAATGAGCAGTTCTTC.

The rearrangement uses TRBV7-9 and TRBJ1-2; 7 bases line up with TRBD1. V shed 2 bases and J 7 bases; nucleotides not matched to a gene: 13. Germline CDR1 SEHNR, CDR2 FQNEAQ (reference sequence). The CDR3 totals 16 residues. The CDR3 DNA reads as TGTGCCAGCAGCTTAAGTCTGGCGAAGGGGGCGTTTGGCTACACCTTC. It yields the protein CASSLSLAKGAFGYTF. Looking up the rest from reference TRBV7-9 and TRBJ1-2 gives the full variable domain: DTGVSQNPRHKITKRGQNVTFRCDPISEHNRLYWYRQTLGQGPEFLTYFQNEAQLEKSRLLSDRFSAERPKGSFSTLEIQRTEQGDSAMYLCASSLSLAKGAFGYTFGSGTRLTVV.

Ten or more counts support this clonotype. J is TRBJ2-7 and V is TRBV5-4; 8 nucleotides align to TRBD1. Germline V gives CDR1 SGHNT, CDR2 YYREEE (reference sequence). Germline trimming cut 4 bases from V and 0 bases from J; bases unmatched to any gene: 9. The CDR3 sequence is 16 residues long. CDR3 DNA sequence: TGTGCCAGCAGCCCAGCAGGGGGCCTGAGCTCCTACGAGCAGTACTTC. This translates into CASSPAGGLSSYEQYF.

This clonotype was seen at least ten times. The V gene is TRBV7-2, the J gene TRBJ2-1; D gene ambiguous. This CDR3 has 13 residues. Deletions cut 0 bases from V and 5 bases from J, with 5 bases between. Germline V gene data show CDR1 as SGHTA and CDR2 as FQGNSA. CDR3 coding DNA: TGTGCCAGCAGCTTAGCGTTCAACAATGAGCAGTTCTTC. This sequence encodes CASSLAFNNEQFF.

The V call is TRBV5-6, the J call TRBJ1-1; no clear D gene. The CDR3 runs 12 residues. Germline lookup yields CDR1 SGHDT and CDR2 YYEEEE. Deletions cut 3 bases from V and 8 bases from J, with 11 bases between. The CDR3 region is CASSWDAGEAFF. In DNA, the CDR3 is TGTGCCAGCAGCTGGGATGCGGGGGAAGCTTTCTTT.

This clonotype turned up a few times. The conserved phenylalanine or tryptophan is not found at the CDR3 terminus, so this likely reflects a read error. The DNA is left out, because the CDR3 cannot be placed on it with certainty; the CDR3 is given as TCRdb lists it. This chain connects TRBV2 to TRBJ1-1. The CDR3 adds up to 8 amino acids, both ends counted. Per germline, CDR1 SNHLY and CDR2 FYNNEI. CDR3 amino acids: CASREGPD.

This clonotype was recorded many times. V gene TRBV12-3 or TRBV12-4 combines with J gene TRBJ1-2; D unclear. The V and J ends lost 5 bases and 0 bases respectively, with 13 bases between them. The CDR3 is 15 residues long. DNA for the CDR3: TGTGCCAGCAGTCTCCCCCCGGGAGCTAACTATGGCTACACCTTC. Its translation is CASSLPPGANYGYTF.

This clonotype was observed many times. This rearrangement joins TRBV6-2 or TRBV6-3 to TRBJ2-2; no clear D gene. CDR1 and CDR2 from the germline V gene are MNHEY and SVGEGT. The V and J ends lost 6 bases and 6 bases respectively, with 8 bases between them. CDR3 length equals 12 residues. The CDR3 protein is CASSTPPGELFF. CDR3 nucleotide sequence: TGTGCCAGCAGCACCCCACCCGGGGAGCTGTTTTTT.

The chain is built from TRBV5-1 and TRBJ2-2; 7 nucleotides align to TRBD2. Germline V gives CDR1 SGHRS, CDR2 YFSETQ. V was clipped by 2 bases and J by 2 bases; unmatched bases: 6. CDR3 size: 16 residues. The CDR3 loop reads CASSLPGTTNTGELFF. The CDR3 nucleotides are TGCGCCAGCAGCTTACCGGGGACTACTAACACCGGGGAGCTGTTTTTT.

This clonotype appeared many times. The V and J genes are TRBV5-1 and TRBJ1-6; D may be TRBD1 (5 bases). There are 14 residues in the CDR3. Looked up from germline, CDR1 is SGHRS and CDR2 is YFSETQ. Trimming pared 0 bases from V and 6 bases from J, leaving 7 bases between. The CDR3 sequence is CASSLGRVNSPLHF. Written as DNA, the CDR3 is TGCGCCAGCAGCTTGGGCAGGGTTAATTCACCCCTCCACTTT.

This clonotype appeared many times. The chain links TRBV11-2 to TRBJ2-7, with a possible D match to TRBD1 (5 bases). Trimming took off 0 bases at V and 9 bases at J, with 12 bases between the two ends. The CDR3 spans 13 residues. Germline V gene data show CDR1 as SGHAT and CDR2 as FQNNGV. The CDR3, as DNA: TGTGCCAGCAGCTTAGAACGCAGGGTTGGGCAGTACTTC. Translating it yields CASSLERRVGQYF.

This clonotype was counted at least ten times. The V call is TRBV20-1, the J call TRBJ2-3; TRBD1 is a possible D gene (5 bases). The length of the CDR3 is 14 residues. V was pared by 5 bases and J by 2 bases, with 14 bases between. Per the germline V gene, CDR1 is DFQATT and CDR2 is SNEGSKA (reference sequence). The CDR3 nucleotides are TGCAGTGCTGGGTGGCCCAGGGACACAGATACGCAGTATTTT. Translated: CSAGWPRDTDTQYF.

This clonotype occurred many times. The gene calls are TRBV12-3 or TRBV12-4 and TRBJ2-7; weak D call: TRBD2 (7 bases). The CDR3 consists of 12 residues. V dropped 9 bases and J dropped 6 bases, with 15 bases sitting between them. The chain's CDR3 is CASSGGGGEQYF. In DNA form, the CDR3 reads TGTGCCAGTTCCGGGGGCGGGGGCGAGCAGTACTTC.

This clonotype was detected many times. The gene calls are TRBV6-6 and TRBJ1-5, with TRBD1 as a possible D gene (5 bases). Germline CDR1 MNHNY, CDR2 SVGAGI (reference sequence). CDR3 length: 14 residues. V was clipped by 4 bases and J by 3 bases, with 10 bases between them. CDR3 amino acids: CASSSTGINQPQHF. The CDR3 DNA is TGTGCCAGCAGTTCCACAGGAATCAATCAGCCCCAGCATTTT.

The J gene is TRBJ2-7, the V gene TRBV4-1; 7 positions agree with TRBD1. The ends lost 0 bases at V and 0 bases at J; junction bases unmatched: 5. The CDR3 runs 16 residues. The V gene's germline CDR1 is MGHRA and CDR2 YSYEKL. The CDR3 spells CASSQDGTASSYEQYF. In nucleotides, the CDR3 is TGCGCCAGCAGCCAAGACGGGACAGCGAGCTCCTACGAGCAGTACTTC.

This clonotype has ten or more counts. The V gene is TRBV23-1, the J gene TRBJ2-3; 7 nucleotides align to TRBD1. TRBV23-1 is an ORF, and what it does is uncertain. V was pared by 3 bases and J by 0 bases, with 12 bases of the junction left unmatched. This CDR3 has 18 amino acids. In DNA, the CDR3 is TGCGCCAGCAGTCAGGGACAGCCGAGATATTCTAGCACAGATACGCAGTATTTT. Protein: CASSQGQPRYSSTDTQYF.

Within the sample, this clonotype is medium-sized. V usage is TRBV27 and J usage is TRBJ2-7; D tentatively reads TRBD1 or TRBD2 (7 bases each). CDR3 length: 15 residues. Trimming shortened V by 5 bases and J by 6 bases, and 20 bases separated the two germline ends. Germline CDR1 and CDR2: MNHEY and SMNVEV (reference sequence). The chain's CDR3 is CASSPRGGEAFEQYF. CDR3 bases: TGTGCCAGCAGTCCCAGGGGGGGTGAAGCTTTCGAGCAGTACTTC.

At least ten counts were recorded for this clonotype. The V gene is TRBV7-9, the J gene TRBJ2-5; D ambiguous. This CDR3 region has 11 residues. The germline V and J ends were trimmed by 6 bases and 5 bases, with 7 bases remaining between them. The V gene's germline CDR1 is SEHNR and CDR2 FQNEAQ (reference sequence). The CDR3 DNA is TGTGCCAGCAGGATACCGGAGACCCAGTACTTC. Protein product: CASRIPETQYF. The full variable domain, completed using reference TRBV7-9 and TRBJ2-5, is DTGVSQNPRHKITKRGQNVTFRCDPISEHNRLYWYRQTLGQGPEFLTYFQNEAQLEKSRLLSDRFSAERPKGSFSTLEIQRTEQGDSAMYLCASRIPETQYFGPGTRLLVL.

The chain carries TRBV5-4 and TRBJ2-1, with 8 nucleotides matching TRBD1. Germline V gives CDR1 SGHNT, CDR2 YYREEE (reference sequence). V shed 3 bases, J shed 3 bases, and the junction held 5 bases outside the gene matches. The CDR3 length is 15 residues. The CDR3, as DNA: TGTGCCAGCAGCTCCGGGACAGGTTTCTACAATGAGCAGTTCTTC. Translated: CASSSGTGFYNEQFF.

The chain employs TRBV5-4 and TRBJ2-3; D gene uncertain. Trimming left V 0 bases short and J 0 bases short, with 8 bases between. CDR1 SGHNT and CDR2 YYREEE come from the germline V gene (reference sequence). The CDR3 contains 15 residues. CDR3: CASSLDQASTDTQYF. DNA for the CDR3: TGTGCCAGCAGCTTGGACCAAGCGAGCACAGATACGCAGTATTTT.

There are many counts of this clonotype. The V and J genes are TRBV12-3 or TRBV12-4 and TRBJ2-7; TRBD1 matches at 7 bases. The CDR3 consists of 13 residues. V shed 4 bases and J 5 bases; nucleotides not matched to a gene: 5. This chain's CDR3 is CASSSGTADEQYF. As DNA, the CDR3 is TGTGCCAGCAGTTCCGGGACAGCCGACGAGCAGTACTTC.

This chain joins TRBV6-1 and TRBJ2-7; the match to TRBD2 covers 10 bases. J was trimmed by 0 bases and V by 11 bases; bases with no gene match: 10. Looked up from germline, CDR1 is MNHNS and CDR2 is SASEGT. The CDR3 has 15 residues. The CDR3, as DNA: TGTGCCCTTGAAGTGGCTAGCGGGAGCTCCTACGAGCAGTACTTC. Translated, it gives CALEVASGSSYEQYF.